This entry concerns a single T cell receptor beta chain. Its antigen remains unidentified. This sample stems from a study of T-cell reconstitution after alpha-beta-depleted transplantation in children. Study conclusions and caveats: By one year post-transplant, T-cell counts and diversity largely arose from T cells that were newly produced.

CDR1 is DFQATT, CDR2 SNEGSKA, per germline (reference sequence). The CDR3 is 13 amino acids. Trimming took off 5 bases at V and 0 bases at J, with 11 bases between the two ends. For TCRbeta, the library was prepared with unique molecular identifiers. TCRdb re-derived calls from the PCR reads in MiXCR, one entry per CDR3 protein. The sample includes approximately 800,000 distinct CDR3 sequences, about 15% of them seen just once. This specimen consisted of PBMCs, mostly from graft donor cells, obtained 360 days after TCRalphabeta/CD19-depleted stem cell transplant. The chain combines TRBV20-1 with TRBJ2-7; perhaps TRBD2 as D (5 bases). This TCR derives from a male patient younger than 18 who had a stem cell transplant for acute lymphoblastic leukemia, so the T cells may come from the graft donor. DNA of the CDR3: TGCAGTGCTCCGGGGATTAGCTCCTACGAGCAGTACTTC. Its protein product is CSAPGISSYEQYF.